This T cell receptor (beta chain) originates from a study of somatic mutations in cytotoxic T cells in rheumatoid arthritis. On the study more broadly: There were some V beta antibody-stained T-cell populations flow-sorted at nearly 100% purity, and these included V beta1+ cells sequenced for TCRB. Overall study results and limits: CD8+ T-cell clonality did not differ significantly between rheumatoid arthritis patients and age-matched healthy controls.

This table comes from immunoSEQ multiplex PCR, and its TCRdb copy is limited to in-frame clones, with some not included. This table holds 27,000 or so clones, around 84% found once. As for this clone: Its antigen remains unknown.

This CDR3 has 14 amino acids. CDR1 and CDR2 (germline): MGHRA, YSYEKL. V lost 2 bases and J 5 bases, leaving 10 bases between the germline ends. This receptor was taken from an adult with rheumatoid arthritis. The chain combines TRBV4-1 with TRBJ1-5; the D is unclear. The sequencing sample was made of CD8+ T cells sorted from blood. The CDR3 loop reads CASSQLKGDQPQHF. The CDR3 region has the DNA TGCGCCAGCAGCCAACTCAAGGGAGATCAGCCCCAGCATTTT.